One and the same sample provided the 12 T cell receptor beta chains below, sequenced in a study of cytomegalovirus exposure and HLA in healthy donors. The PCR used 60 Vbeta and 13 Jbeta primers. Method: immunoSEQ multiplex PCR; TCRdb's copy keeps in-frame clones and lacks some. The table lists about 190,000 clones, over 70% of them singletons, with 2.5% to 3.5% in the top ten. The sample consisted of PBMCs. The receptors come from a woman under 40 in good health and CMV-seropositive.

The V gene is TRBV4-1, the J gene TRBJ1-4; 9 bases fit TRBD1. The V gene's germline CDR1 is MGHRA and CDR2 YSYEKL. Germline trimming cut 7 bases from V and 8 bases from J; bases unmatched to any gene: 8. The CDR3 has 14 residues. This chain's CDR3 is CASTLGQGGEKLFF. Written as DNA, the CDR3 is TGCGCCAGCACCCTGGGACAGGGAGGGGAAAAACTGTTTTTT.

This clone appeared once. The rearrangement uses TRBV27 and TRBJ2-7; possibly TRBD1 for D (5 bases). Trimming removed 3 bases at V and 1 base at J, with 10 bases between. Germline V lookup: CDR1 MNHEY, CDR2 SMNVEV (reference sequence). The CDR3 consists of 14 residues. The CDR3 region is CASSFAGPSYEQYF. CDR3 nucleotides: TGTGCCAGCAGTTTCGCAGGGCCTTCCTACGAGCAGTACTTC.

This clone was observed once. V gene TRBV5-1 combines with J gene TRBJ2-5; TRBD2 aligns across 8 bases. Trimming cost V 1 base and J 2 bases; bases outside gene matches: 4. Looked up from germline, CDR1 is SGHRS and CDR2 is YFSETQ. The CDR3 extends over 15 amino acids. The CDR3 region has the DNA TGCGCCAGCAGCTTGACGGGAGGGCCGCAAGAGACCCAGTACTTC. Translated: CASSLTGGPQETQYF. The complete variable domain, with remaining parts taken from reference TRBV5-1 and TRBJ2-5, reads KAGVTQTPRYLIKTRGQQVTLSCSPISGHRSVSWYQQTPGQGLQFLFEYFSETQRNKGNFPGRFSGRQFSNSRSEMNVSTLELGDSALYLCASSLTGGPQETQYFGPGTRLLVL.

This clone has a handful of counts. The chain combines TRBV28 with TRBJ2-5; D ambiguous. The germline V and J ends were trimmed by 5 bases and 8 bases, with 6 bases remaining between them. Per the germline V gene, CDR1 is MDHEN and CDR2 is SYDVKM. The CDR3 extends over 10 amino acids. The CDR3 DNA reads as TGTGCCAGCAGTCAGTATACCCAGTACTTC. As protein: CASSQYTQYF.

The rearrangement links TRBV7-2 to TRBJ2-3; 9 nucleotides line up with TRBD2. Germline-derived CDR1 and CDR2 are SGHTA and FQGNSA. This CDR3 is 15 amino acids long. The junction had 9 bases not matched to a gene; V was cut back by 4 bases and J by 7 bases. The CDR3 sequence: CASSSPGLAQYTQYF. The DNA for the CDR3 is TGTGCCAGCAGCTCTCCGGGACTAGCTCAGTATACGCAGTATTTT.

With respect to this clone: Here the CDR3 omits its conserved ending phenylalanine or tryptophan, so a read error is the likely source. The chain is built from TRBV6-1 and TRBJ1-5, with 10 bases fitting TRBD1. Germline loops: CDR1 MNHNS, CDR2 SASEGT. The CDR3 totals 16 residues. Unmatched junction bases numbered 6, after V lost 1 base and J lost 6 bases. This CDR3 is CASSEEGTGAGQPQHL. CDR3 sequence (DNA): TGTGCCAGCAGTGAAGAGGGGACAGGGGCGGGTCAGCCCCAGCATCTT.

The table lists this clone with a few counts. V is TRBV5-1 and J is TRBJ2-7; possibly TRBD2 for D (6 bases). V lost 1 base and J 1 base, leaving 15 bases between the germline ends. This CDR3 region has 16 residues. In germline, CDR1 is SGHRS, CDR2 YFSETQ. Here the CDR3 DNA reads TGCGCCAGCAGCTTGTTGGGGGGATCTGTATCCTACGAGCAGTACTTC. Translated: CASSLLGGSVSYEQYF.

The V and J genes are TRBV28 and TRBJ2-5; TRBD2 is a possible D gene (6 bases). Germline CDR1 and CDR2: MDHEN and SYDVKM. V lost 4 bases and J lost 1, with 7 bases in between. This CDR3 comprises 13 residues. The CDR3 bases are TGTGCCAGCAGTTGGGGGGTCCAAGAGACCCAGTACTTC. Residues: CASSWGVQETQYF.

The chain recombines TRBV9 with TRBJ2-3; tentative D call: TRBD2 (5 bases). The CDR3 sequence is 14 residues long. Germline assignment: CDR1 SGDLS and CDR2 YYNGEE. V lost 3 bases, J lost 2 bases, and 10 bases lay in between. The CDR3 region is CASSGAVLTDTQYF. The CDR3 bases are TGTGCCAGCAGCGGAGCGGTTCTCACAGATACGCAGTATTTT.

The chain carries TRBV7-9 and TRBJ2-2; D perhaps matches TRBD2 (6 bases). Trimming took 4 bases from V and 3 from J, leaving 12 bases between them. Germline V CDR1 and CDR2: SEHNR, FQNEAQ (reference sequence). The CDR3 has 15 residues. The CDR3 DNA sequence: TGTGCCAGCAGCTCCCCGGGACTGGACACCGGGGAGCTGTTTTTT. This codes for CASSSPGLDTGELFF.

CDR3: CASSESEGGLQETQYF. The CDR3 DNA follows: TGCGCCAGCAGTGAGTCGGAGGGAGGCTTGCAAGAGACCCAGTACTTC. The chain employs TRBV10-2 and TRBJ2-5, with a possible D match to TRBD2 (6 bases). Germline CDR1 reads WSHSY; CDR2 reads SAAADI. There are 16 residues in the CDR3. Trimming shortened V by 0 bases and J by 2 bases, and 13 bases separated the two germline ends.

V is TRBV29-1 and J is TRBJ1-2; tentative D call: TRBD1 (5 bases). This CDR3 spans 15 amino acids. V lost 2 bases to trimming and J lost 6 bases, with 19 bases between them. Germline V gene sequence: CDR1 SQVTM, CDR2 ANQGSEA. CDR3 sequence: CSVENLLPGENGYTF. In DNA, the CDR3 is TGCAGCGTTGAAAACCTCCTCCCGGGGGAGAATGGCTACACCTTC.